This T cell receptor (beta chain) originates from a study of early T cells in non-severe SARS-CoV-2 infection. Overall study context: RNA in bulk from unsorted whole blood was sequenced, and chains were unpaired.

The CDR3 has 10 residues. Germline CDR1 and CDR2: MDHEN and SYDVKM. V gave up 3 bases and J gave up 8 bases, with 2 bases separating them. As part of library construction, unique molecular identifiers were attached to individual cDNA molecules. A single record per CDR3 protein comes from TCRdb applying MiXCR to the 5' RACE reads. Here the sample spans 77,000 or so distinct CDR3 sequences, about 14% being singletons. This clonotype showed up just a few times. The sequencing used whole blood, collected at baseline. This clonotype was obtained from an adult who was a healthcare worker with PCR-confirmed SARS-CoV-2 infection or an uninfected control (not recorded which). V is TRBV28 and J is TRBJ2-1; D not resolved. The CDR3 nucleotides are TGTGCCAGCAGTTTCCATGAGCAGTTCTTC. It translates to CASSFHEQFF.